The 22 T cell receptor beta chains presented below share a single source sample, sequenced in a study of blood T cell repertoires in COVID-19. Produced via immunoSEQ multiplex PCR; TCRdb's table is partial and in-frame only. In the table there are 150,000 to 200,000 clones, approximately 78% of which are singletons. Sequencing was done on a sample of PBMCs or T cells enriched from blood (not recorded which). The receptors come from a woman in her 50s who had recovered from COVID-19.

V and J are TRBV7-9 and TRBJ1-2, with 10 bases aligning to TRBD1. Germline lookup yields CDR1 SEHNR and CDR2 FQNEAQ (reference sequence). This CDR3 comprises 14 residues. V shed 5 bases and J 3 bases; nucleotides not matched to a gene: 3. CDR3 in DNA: TGTGCCAGCAGCGCCGGGACAGGGGACTATGGCTACACCTTC. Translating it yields CASSAGTGDYGYTF.

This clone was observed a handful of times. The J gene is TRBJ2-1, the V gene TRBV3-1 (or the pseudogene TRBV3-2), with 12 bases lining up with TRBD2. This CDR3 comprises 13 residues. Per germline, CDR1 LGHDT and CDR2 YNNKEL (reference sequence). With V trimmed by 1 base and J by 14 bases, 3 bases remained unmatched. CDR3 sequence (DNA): TGTGCCAGCAGCCAAGGACTAGCGGGAGAGGAGTTCTTC. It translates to CASSQGLAGEEFF.

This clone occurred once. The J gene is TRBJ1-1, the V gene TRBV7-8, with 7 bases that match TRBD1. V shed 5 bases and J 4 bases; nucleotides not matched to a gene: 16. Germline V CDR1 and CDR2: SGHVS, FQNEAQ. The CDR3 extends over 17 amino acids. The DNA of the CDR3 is TGTGCCAGCAGCCCCCGAGAGATGATCCGACAGGGCACTGAAGCTTTCTTT. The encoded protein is CASSPREMIRQGTEAFF.

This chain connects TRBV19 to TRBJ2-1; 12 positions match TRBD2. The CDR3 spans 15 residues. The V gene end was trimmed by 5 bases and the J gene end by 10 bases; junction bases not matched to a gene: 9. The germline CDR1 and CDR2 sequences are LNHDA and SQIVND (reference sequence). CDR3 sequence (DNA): TGTGCCAGTAGTGCCGGGGCTAGCGGGAGGGGCGAGCAGTTCTTC. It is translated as CASSAGASGRGEQFF. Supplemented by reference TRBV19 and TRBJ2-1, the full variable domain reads DGGITQSPKYLFRKEGQNVTLSCEQNLNHDAMYWYRQDPGQGLRLIYYSQIVNDFQKGDIAEGYSVSREKKESFPLTVTSAQKNPTAFYLCASSAGASGRGEQFFGPGTRLTVL.

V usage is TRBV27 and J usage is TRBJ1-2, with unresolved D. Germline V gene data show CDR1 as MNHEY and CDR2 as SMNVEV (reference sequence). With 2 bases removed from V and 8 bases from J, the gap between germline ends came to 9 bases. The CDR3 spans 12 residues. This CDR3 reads CASSLRGDGYTF. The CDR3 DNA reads TGTGCCAGCAGTTTACGCGGAGACGGCTACACCTTC.

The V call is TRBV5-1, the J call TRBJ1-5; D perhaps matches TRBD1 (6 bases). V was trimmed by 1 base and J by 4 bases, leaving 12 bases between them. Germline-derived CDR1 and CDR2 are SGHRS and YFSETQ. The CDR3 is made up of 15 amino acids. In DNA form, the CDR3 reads TGCGCCAGCAGCTTGTCAGGGGTGGCTAATCAGCCCCAGCATTTT. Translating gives CASSLSGVANQPQHF.

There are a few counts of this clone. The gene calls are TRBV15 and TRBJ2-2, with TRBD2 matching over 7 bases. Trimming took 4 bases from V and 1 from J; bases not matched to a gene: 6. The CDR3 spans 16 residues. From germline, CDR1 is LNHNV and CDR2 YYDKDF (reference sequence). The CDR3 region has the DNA TGTGCCACCAGCACTAATCTAGCGGTGAACACCGGGGAGCTGTTTTTT. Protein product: CATSTNLAVNTGELFF.

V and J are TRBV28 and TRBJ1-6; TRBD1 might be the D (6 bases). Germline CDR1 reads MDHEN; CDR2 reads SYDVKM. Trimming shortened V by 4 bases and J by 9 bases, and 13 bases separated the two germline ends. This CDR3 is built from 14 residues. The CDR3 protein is CASSYRVSGSPLHF. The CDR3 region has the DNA TGTGCCAGCAGTTACAGGGTTTCGGGTTCACCCCTCCACTTT.

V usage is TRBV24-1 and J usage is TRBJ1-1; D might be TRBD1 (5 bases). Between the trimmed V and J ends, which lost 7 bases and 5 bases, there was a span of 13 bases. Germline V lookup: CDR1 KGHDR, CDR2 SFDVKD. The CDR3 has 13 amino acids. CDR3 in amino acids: CATRDISGTEAFF. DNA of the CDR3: TGTGCCACCAGGGACATCTCTGGAACTGAAGCTTTCTTT.

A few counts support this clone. The CDR3 loop reads CASSTGSSGNTIYF. Written as DNA, the CDR3 is TGTGCCAGCTCGACAGGGTCCTCTGGAAACACCATATATTTT. V gene TRBV6-5 combines with J gene TRBJ1-3; 7 bases align to TRBD1. This CDR3 contains 14 residues. CDR1 and CDR2 (germline): MNHEY, SVGAGI. Unmatched junction bases numbered 4, after V lost 8 bases and J lost 0 bases.

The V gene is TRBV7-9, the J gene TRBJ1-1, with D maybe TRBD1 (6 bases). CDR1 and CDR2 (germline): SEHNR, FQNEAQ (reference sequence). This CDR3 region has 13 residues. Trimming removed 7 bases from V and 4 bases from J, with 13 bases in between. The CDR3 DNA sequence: TGTGCCAGCATCACAGGGAGTACCACTGAAGCTTTCTTT. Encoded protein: CASITGSTTEAFF.

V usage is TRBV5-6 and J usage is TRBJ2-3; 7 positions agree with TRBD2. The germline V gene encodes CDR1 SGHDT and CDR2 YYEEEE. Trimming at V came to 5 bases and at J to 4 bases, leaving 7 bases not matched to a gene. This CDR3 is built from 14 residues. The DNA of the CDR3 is TGTGCCAGCAGAAATGGACGGGGGGCAGATACGCAGTATTTT. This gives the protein CASRNGRGADTQYF.

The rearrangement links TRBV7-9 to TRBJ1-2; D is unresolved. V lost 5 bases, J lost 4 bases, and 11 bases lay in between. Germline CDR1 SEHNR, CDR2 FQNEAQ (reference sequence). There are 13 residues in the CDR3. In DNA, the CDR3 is TGTGCCAGCAGCCCCTCTCGGAGCTATGGCTACACCTTC. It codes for CASSPSRSYGYTF.

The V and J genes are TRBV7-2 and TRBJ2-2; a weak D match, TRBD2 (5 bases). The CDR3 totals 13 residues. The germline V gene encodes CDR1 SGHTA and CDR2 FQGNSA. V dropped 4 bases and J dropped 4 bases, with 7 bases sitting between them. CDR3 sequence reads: CASSSRGTGELFF. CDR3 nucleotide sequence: TGTGCCAGCAGCTCCCGGGGCACCGGGGAGCTGTTTTTT.

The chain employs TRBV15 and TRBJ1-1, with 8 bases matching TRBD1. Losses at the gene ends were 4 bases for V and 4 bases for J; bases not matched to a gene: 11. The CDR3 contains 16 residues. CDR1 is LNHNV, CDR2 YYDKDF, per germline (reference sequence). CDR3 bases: TGTGCCACCAGCAAAGGACAGGGCGATGTCGGCACTGAAGCTTTCTTT. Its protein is CATSKGQGDVGTEAFF.

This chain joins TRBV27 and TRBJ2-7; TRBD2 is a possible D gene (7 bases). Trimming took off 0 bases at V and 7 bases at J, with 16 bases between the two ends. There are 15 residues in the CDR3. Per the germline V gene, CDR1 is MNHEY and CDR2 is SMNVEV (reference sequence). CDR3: CASSLSTGGGREQYF. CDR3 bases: TGTGCCAGCAGTTTATCGACGGGGGGCGGACGGGAGCAGTACTTC.

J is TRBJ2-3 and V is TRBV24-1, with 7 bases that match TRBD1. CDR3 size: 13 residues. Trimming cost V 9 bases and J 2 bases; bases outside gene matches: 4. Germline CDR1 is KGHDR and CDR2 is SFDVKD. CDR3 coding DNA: TGTGCCACCGAGGGACAGATCACAGATACGCAGTATTTT. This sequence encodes CATEGQITDTQYF.

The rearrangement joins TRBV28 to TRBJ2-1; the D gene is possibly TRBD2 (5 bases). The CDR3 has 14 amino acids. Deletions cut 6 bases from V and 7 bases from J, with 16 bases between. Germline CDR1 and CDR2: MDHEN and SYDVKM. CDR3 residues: CASSRRLPGNEQFF. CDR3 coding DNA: TGTGCCAGCAGCCGGAGACTGCCGGGGAATGAGCAGTTCTTC.

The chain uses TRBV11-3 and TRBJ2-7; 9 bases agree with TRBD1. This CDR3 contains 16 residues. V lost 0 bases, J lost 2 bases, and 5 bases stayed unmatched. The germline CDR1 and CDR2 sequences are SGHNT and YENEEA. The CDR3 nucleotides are TGTGCCAGCAGCTTAGATTTTGGGACAGGGACCTACGAGCAGTACTTC. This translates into CASSLDFGTGTYEQYF.

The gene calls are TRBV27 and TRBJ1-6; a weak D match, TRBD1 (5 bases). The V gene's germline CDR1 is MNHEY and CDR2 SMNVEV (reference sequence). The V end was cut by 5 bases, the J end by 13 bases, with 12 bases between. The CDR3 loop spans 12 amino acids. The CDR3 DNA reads TGTGCCAGCAGTCCTGGGGGAGGTCCCCTCCACTTT. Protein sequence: CASSPGGGPLHF.

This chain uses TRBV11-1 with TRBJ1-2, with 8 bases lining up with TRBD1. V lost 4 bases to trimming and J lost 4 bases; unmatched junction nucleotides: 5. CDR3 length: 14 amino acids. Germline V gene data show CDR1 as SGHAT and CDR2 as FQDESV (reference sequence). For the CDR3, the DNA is TGTGCCAGCAGCTCCGAGACAGGGGCCTATGGCTACACCTTC. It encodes CASSSETGAYGYTF.

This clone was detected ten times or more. The CDR3 coding sequence is TGCGCCAGCAGTACTAGCGGGAGAAATGAGCAGTTCTTC. Its protein product is CASSTSGRNEQFF. The rearrangement links TRBV5-1 to TRBJ2-1; 11 nucleotides agree with TRBD2. Germline V CDR1 and CDR2: SGHRS, YFSETQ. The CDR3 covers 13 residues. J lost 7 bases, V lost 5 bases, and 2 bases had no gene match. The complete variable domain, with remaining parts taken from reference TRBV5-1 and TRBJ2-1, reads KAGVTQTPRYLIKTRGQQVTLSCSPISGHRSVSWYQQTPGQGLQFLFEYFSETQRNKGNFPGRFSGRQFSNSRSEMNVSTLELGDSALYLCASSTSGRNEQFFGPGTRLTVL.